This T cell receptor beta chain was captured in a study of metastatic and nonmetastatic thyroid tumors. Overall study context: Comparative analysis of repertoires was undertaken across blood and tumor or nodule tissue obtained from malignant and benign thyroid patients. Study-wide findings and caveats: Compared with benign nodules, malignant thyroid tumors were reported to have significantly higher TCR beta diversity in both blood and tumor.

TCRdb re-called the PCR reads via MiXCR. Here the sample spans 30,000 to 40,000 clones, 15% to 20% being singletons. Before thyroid surgery, none of the patients had received any treatment. The V and J ends lost 5 bases and 7 bases respectively, with 15 bases between them. The V gene's germline CDR1 is LNHNV and CDR2 YYDKDF (reference sequence). This CDR3 spans 13 amino acids. Note on this clone: Its matching antigen is unknown.

The V and J genes are TRBV15 and TRBJ2-7; D ambiguous. This sequence originates from a female donor with papillary thyroid cancer or a benign thyroid nodule (not recorded which). Some clones in this sample may be carry-over from other donors' samples. The sample was blood. CDR3 sequence: CATSPTSRREQYF. Here the CDR3 DNA reads TGTGCCACCAGCCCGACTTCGCGACGGGAGCAGTACTTC.